The rows below give T cell receptor beta chains drawn from one sample of a study of T cells in Graves' hyperthyroidism and ophthalmopathy. A single record per CDR3 protein comes from TCRdb applying MiXCR to the multiplex PCR reads. The top ten clones hold around 9.2% of a sample with 300,000 to 450,000 distinct CDR3 sequences, roughly 13% of them seen once. The sequenced material came from blood. The receptors stem from a woman under 30 with Graves' hyperthyroidism. CDR3s include the opening cysteine and the closing phenylalanine or tryptophan. D genes are given only for firm matches. Clone size, where shown, is once, few, many, or a class for clones that have expanded.

V,size,J,D,CDR3,DNA
TRBV9,few,TRBJ2-1,TRBD2,CASSGEGTGSGRNEQFF,TGTGCCAGCAGCGGCGAAGGGACCGGGAGCGGGAGAAATGAGCAGTTCTTC
TRBV5-7,many,TRBJ1-4,-,CASSQSETGHGGVDSHEKLFF,TGTGCCAGCAGCCAATCCGAAACCGGACATGGGGGCGTCGATTCCCATGAAAAACTGTTTTTT
TRBV15,-,TRBJ2-2,-,CATSNTGTGELFF,TGTGCCACCAGCAATACAGGGACCGGGGAGCTGTTTTTT
TRBV3-1,many,TRBJ2-2,-,CASSQDRDGNTGELFF,TGTGCCAGCAGCCAAGATCGGGACGGGAACACCGGGGAGCTGTTTTTT
TRBV28,many,TRBJ1-2,TRBD1,CASTTHHVGRGQGGYTF,TGTGCCAGCACTACTCACCACGTCGGCAGGGGGCAGGGTGGCTACACCTTC
TRBV18,many,TRBJ2-1,-,CASSSEMEVNEQFF,TGTGCCAGCTCATCTGAAATGGAAGTGAATGAGCAGTTCTTC
TRBV30,many,TRBJ1-2,TRBD1,CAWREPSTGVLYGYTF,TGTGCCTGGAGGGAGCCATCGACAGGGGTCCTCTATGGCTACACCTTC
TRBV27,-,TRBJ2-3,TRBD1,CASSFAGQGAADTQYF,TGTGCCAGCAGTTTTGCGGGACAGGGGGCGGCAGATACGCAGTATTTT
TRBV11-1,many,TRBJ2-7,TRBD1,CASSLARGQGVDEQYF,TGTGCCAGCAGCTTAGCGCGGGGACAGGGCGTCGACGAGCAGTACTTC
TRBV20-1,many,TRBJ1-1,-,CSAGGGYTEAFF,TGCAGTGCGGGGGGCGGTTACACTGAAGCTTTCTTT
TRBV27,many,TRBJ2-6,TRBD1,CASSFGTAGANVLTF,TGTGCCAGCAGTTTTGGGACAGCCGGGGCCAACGTCCTGACTTTC
TRBV4-1,few,TRBJ1-2,-,CASSQATGTVYSNYGYTF,TGCGCCAGCAGCCAAGCGACGGGCACAGTCTACTCTAACTATGGCTACACCTTC
TRBV11-3,-,TRBJ2-1,TRBD1,CASSLNYGTVSYNEQFF,TGTGCCAGCAGCCTAAACTACGGGACAGTCTCCTACAATGAGCAGTTCTTC
TRBV5-1,many,TRBJ2-1,TRBD2,CASSLGGLEYNEQFF,TGCGCCAGCAGCTTGGGGGGACTAGAATACAATGAGCAGTTCTTC
TRBV20-1,few,TRBJ1-6,-,CSARDDRTSSPLHF,TGCAGTGCTAGAGATGACAGGACTAGTTCACCCCTCCACTTT
TRBV19,few,TRBJ2-3,TRBD1,CATKRQGNTDTQYF,TGTGCCACCAAGAGACAGGGGAACACAGATACGCAGTATTTT
TRBV5-6,many,TRBJ2-3,TRBD1,CASSLALRGYRTDTQYF,TGTGCCAGCAGCTTGGCCCTCAGGGGGTACCGCACAGATACGCAGTATTTT
TRBV28,many,TRBJ1-2,TRBD1,CASSNLRDSRNYGYTF,TGTGCCAGCAGCAACCTCCGGGACAGCAGGAACTATGGCTACACCTTC
TRBV19,-,TRBJ1-5,-,CASTQGPGQGNQPQHF,TGTGCCAGTACCCAAGGACCCGGGCAGGGGAATCAGCCCCAGCATTTT
TRBV6-2/TRBV6-3,-,TRBJ2-7,TRBD2,CASSIRLAGGQSYEQYF,TGTGCCAGCAGCATCCGGTTAGCGGGGGGGCAATCCTACGAGCAGTACTTC
TRBV6-2/TRBV6-3,many,TRBJ2-7,TRBD2,CASSYGGRADEQYF,TGTGCCAGCAGTTACGGCGGGAGGGCCGACGAGCAGTACTTC
TRBV13,-,TRBJ2-1,-,CASSRAGDTYNEQFF,TGTGCCAGCAGCCGAGCCGGGGACACCTACAATGAGCAGTTCTTC
TRBV12-3/TRBV12-4,many,TRBJ1-2,TRBD1,CASITGGSYGYTF,TGTGCCAGCATTACAGGGGGCAGCTATGGCTACACCTTC
TRBV7-9,many,TRBJ2-7,TRBD1,CASSPPPGQSPYEQYF,TGTGCCAGCAGCCCCCCGCCGGGACAGAGCCCCTACGAGCAGTACTTC
TRBV5-6,few,TRBJ2-2,-,CASSLRATNTGELFF,TGTGCCAGCAGCTTACGGGCCACTAACACCGGGGAGCTGTTTTTT
TRBV6-2/TRBV6-3,many,TRBJ1-1,-,CASSYNVMGKVNTEAFF,TGTGCCAGCAGTTACAACGTTATGGGGAAAGTGAACACTGAAGCTTTCTTT
TRBV5-1,-,TRBJ1-3,-,CASSLARQDSVWSSGNTIYF,TGCGCCAGCAGCTTGGCGCGACAGGATAGTGTCTGGAGCTCTGGAAACACCATATATTTT
TRBV10-3,many,TRBJ2-1,-,CASGGGGDYNEQFF,TGTGCCTCTGGGGGCGGCGGGGACTACAATGAGCAGTTCTTC
TRBV28,many,TRBJ1-1,-,CASSLLGRREHTEAFF,TGTGCCAGCAGTTTATTGGGGAGGAGGGAGCACACTGAAGCTTTCTTT
TRBV5-1,-,TRBJ1-1,-,CASSYPGEAFF,TGCGCCAGCAGCTACCCAGGGGAAGCTTTCTTT
TRBV7-8,-,TRBJ2-7,-,CASSLRVGEGEQYF,TGTGCCAGCAGCTTACGGGTCGGCGAGGGGGAGCAGTACTTC
TRBV6-2/TRBV6-3,many,TRBJ2-7,TRBD2,CASRPRTSGRDSHYEQYF,TGTGCCAGCAGACCTCGGACTAGCGGGAGGGATTCTCACTACGAGCAGTACTTC
TRBV28,many,TRBJ2-1,-,CASSPGRYNEQFF,TGTGCCAGCAGCCCTGGGAGGTACAATGAGCAGTTCTTC
TRBV6-1,many,TRBJ2-1,-,CASSDRDGRVLPNEQFF,TGTGCCAGCAGTGATAGAGATGGGCGGGTCTTACCGAATGAGCAGTTCTTC
TRBV3-1,many,TRBJ1-1,TRBD1,CASSQLLDRGHVGAFF,TGTGCCAGCAGCCAATTACTGGACAGGGGCCACGTCGGAGCTTTCTTT
TRBV4-1,many,TRBJ2-7,-,CASSQGRQSSYEQYF,TGCGCCAGCAGCCAAGGTCGGCAGAGCTCCTACGAGCAGTACTTC
TRBV20-1,many,TRBJ1-1,-,CSARNFQAPNTEAFF,TGCAGTGCTAGGAATTTCCAGGCGCCCAACACTGAAGCTTTCTTT
TRBV11-2,many,TRBJ2-1,TRBD1,CASSLGRGQTPYNEQFF,TGTGCCAGCAGCTTAGGACGGGGACAGACTCCGTACAATGAGCAGTTCTTC
TRBV6-1,-,TRBJ2-5,-,CASHGGLQETQYF,TGTGCCAGCCATGGGGGGCTACAAGAGACCCAGTACTTC
TRBV7-9,many,TRBJ1-2,TRBD1,CASSPNAAGGYGYTF,TGTGCCAGCAGCCCGAATGCTGCAGGGGGCTATGGCTACACCTTC
TRBV2,many,TRBJ1-5,TRBD1,CASRPQQGGSNQPQHF,TGTGCCAGCAGGCCGCAACAGGGGGGTAGCAATCAGCCCCAGCATTTT
TRBV20-1,many,TRBJ1-2,TRBD1,CSAVSGQGAHGGYTF,TGCAGTGCAGTGTCGGGACAGGGGGCGCATGGGGGCTACACCTTC
TRBV6-1,few,TRBJ2-1,-,CASSPLMTGEQFF,TGTGCCAGCAGCCCCCTGATGACCGGTGAGCAGTTCTTC
TRBV7-3,many,TRBJ2-2,-,CASSYPTGELFF,TGTGCCAGCAGCTACCCAACCGGGGAGCTGTTTTTT
TRBV6-1,many,TRBJ2-5,-,CASAVGYWETQYF,TGTGCCAGCGCCGTCGGCTACTGGGAGACCCAGTACTTC
TRBV7-9,many,TRBJ2-1,-,CASSLVIAGNEQFF,TGTGCCAGCAGCTTAGTAATCGCGGGCAATGAGCAGTTCTTC
TRBV28,many,TRBJ1-1,-,CASSPDRRTEAFF,TGTGCCAGCAGTCCGGACCGACGCACTGAAGCTTTCTTT
TRBV20-1,-,TRBJ1-2,-,CSAPGTGSVGYGYTF,TGCAGTGCACCCGGAACAGGGAGTGTGGGCTATGGCTACACCTTC
TRBV6-1,few,TRBJ2-3,-,CAVRGLYTDTQYF,TGTGCCGTCCGGGGGTTGTACACAGATACGCAGTATTTT
TRBV20-1,many,TRBJ2-3,-,CSAGPRDTQYF,TGCAGTGCGGGCCCGCGGGATACGCAGTATTTT
TRBV12-3/TRBV12-4,many,TRBJ2-5,-,CASSSMGGPETQYF,TGTGCCAGCAGTTCCATGGGGGGACCGGAGACCCAGTACTTC
TRBV6-2/TRBV6-3,once,TRBJ2-5,-,CASSVDVLQETQYF,TGTGCCAGCAGCGTAGATGTACTCCAAGAGACCCAGTACTTC
TRBV27,many,TRBJ2-1,-,CASSPGGGYNEQFF,TGTGCCAGCAGCCCCGGTGGCGGCTACAATGAGCAGTTCTTC
TRBV3-1,many,TRBJ2-7,TRBD2,CASSQVASGISYEQYF,TGTGCCAGCAGCCAAGTTGCTAGCGGAATCTCCTACGAGCAGTACTTC
TRBV5-8,few,TRBJ1-5,-,CASSYLARSDYSNQPQHF,TGTGCCAGCAGCTACCTAGCCCGCAGCGATTATAGCAATCAGCCCCAGCATTTT